The 18 T cell receptor beta chains below come from one sample, sequenced in a study of OX40 agonist ivuxolimab in advanced cancers. Sequenced by immunoSEQ multiplex PCR; TCRdb stores in-frame clones only, minus some. Of fewer than 100,000 clones listed, roughly four fifths are singletons. The sequencing here drew on CD4+ or CD8+ T cells sorted from blood, taken in a trial of the OX40 agonist ivuxolimab. The source is an adult with an advanced solid tumor such as melanoma, head and neck, liver or kidney cancer.

V and J are TRBV7-2 and TRBJ2-1; perhaps TRBD1 as D (5 bases). This CDR3 spans 14 amino acids. V lost 5 bases to trimming and J lost 5 bases, with 13 bases between them. CDR1 and CDR2 (germline): SGHTA, FQGNSA. The CDR3 reads CASSLRLDNNEQFF. The DNA of the CDR3 is TGTGCCAGCAGCCTCAGACTGGACAACAATGAGCAGTTCTTC.

The rearrangement links TRBV6-5 to TRBJ2-7; no firm D call. Trimming took 6 bases from V and 4 from J, leaving 16 bases between them. The CDR3 has 14 residues. Germline CDR1 reads MNHEY; CDR2 reads SVGAGI. The CDR3 here is CASSQDLPRYEQYF. In nucleotides, the CDR3 is TGTGCCAGCAGCCAAGACCTTCCTCGTTACGAGCAGTACTTC.

V usage is TRBV9 and J usage is TRBJ2-3; D may be TRBD2 (7 bases). Germline V CDR1 and CDR2: SGDLS, YYNGEE. The CDR3 contains 15 residues. Trimming removed 3 bases at V and 3 bases at J, with 14 bases between. CDR3 protein: CASSGSRGGTDTQYF. Here the CDR3 DNA reads TGTGCCAGCAGCGGCAGCAGGGGAGGGACAGATACGCAGTATTTT.

V is TRBV30 and J is TRBJ2-1; 10 nucleotides match TRBD2. Trimming removed 0 bases from V and 6 bases from J; junction bases left unmatched: 11. In germline, CDR1 is GTSNPN, CDR2 SVGIG (reference sequence). This CDR3 has 17 amino acids. As DNA, the CDR3 is TGTGCCTGGAGTGTATGGGTACTAGCGGGGTCCATCAATGAGCAGTTCTTC. Amino acids: CAWSVWVLAGSINEQFF.

The rearrangement uses TRBV4-2 and TRBJ2-5, with TRBD2 identical over 12 bases. CDR1 is LGHNA, CDR2 YNFKEQ, per germline. This CDR3 contains 18 residues. J was trimmed by 5 bases and V by 4 bases; bases with no gene match: 14. CDR3 sequence: CASSPERPTSGGGETQYF. CDR3 DNA sequence: TGTGCCAGCAGCCCTGAACGACCGACTAGCGGGGGTGGGGAGACCCAGTACTTC.

The rearrangement joins TRBV5-5 to TRBJ2-7; tentatively, D is TRBD1 (5 bases). V shed 4 bases and J shed 1 base, with 12 bases lying between them. This CDR3 comprises 14 residues. CDR1 is SGHKS and CDR2 is YYEKEE in the germline V gene (reference sequence). The CDR3, as DNA: TGTGCCAGCAGCAAGAGACAGACGTCCTACGAGCAGTACTTC. Translated: CASSKRQTSYEQYF.

This rearrangement joins TRBV28 to TRBJ2-2; D is perhaps TRBD2 (5 bases). Germline CDR1 MDHEN, CDR2 SYDVKM. The CDR3 length is 14 residues. V lost 7 bases and J 2 bases, leaving 11 bases between the germline ends. CDR3 residues: CASKLGKNTGELFF. The CDR3, as DNA: TGTGCCAGCAAACTCGGGAAAAACACCGGGGAGCTGTTTTTT.

The rearrangement joins TRBV7-2 to TRBJ2-5; D could derive from TRBD1 or TRBD2 (6 bases each). The V and J ends lost 3 bases and 5 bases respectively, with 13 bases between them. The CDR3 consists of 14 residues. Germline-derived CDR1 and CDR2 are SGHTA and FQGNSA. CDR3 region: CASSLKNGGETQYF. The CDR3 DNA reads TGTGCCAGCAGCTTGAAAAACGGGGGCGAGACCCAGTACTTC.

The rearrangement links TRBV19 to TRBJ1-1, with D maybe TRBD1 (5 bases). The CDR3 runs 15 residues. Germline lookup yields CDR1 LNHDA and CDR2 SQIVND (reference sequence). Trimming took off 5 bases at V and 2 bases at J, with 15 bases between the two ends. CDR3 DNA sequence: TGTGCCAGTAGTCGGGCGGGACGCATAAACACTGAAGCTTTCTTT. Its protein is CASSRAGRINTEAFF. Filled out from reference TRBV19 and TRBJ1-1, the complete variable domain reads DGGITQSPKYLFRKEGQNVTLSCEQNLNHDAMYWYRQDPGQGLRLIYYSQIVNDFQKGDIAEGYSVSREKKESFPLTVTSAQKNPTAFYLCASSRAGRINTEAFFGQGTRLTVV.

This clone was detected only once. The V gene is TRBV12-2, the J gene TRBJ1-1; TRBD1 is the table's D call and was not checked against the DNA. TRBV12-2 is a pseudogene. The CDR3 is made up of 18 amino acids. CDR3 sequence reads: CASRLGRRTGLTNTEAFF. CDR3 bases: TGTGCAAGTCGCTTAGGGCGACGGACAGGGCTAACGAACACTGAAGCTTTCTTT.

The V gene is TRBV27, the J gene TRBJ1-1; weak D call: TRBD1 (6 bases). The CDR3 is made up of 15 amino acids. V lost 9 bases to trimming and J lost 6 bases, with 23 bases between them. From germline, CDR1 is MNHEY and CDR2 SMNVEV (reference sequence). In nucleotides, the CDR3 is TGTGCCAGTTACGCCCGTAGGACAGACACCGCTGAAGCTTTCTTT. It yields the protein CASYARRTDTAEAFF.

The V call is TRBV19, the J call TRBJ2-1; the D gene could be TRBD1 or TRBD2 (7 bases each). CDR3 size: 15 residues. In germline, CDR1 is LNHDA, CDR2 SQIVND (reference sequence). V lost 6 bases and J 3 bases, leaving 15 bases between the germline ends. Here the CDR3 DNA reads TGTGCCAGTAGCAGGGGGGGACTTCGCTACAATGAGCAGTTCTTC. Translated: CASSRGGLRYNEQFF.

V gene TRBV7-9 combines with J gene TRBJ2-1, with TRBD2 matching 7 bases. There are 15 residues in the CDR3. Losses at the gene ends were 4 bases for V and 9 bases for J; bases not matched to a gene: 12. The germline gives CDR1 SEHNR, CDR2 FQNEAQ (reference sequence). The CDR3 loop is CASSSRTREITEQFF. DNA of the CDR3: TGTGCCAGCAGCTCCCGGACTAGGGAAATTACTGAGCAGTTCTTC.

This chain links TRBV9 with TRBJ2-5; no reliable D call. Germline V gives CDR1 SGDLS, CDR2 YYNGEE. This CDR3 is 12 amino acids long. V lost 2 bases and J lost 7, with 9 bases in between. In DNA form, the CDR3 reads TGTGCCAGCAGCGTGTTAGATGGGACCCAGTACTTC. Its translation is CASSVLDGTQYF.

J is TRBJ1-1 and V is TRBV18, with D perhaps matching TRBD1 (5 bases). In germline, CDR1 is KGHSH, CDR2 LQKENI. This CDR3 spans 16 amino acids. Trimming removed 3 bases from V and 3 bases from J, with 17 bases in between. In DNA, the CDR3 is TGTGCCAGCTCACCCGGATTGGGGGTCTCCGACACTGAAGCTTTCTTT. Translating gives CASSPGLGVSDTEAFF.

This chain joins TRBV7-8 and TRBJ1-5, with D possibly TRBD1 on 5 matching bases. V gave up 5 bases and J gave up 0 bases, with 11 bases separating them. This CDR3 spans 15 amino acids. CDR1 is SGHVS, CDR2 FQNEAQ, per germline. The CDR3 is CASSRFDSSNQPQHF. CDR3 sequence (DNA): TGTGCCAGCAGCCGCTTCGACAGTAGCAATCAGCCCCAGCATTTT.

This rearrangement joins TRBV4-3 to TRBJ2-2; D not resolved. Germline V lookup: CDR1 LGHNA, CDR2 YSLEER. Deletions cut 2 bases from V and 2 bases from J, with 6 bases between. This CDR3 comprises 14 residues. Here the CDR3 DNA reads TGCGCCAGCAGCCAACGGGTTAACACCGGGGAGCTGTTTTTT. Translated: CASSQRVNTGELFF.

This chain uses TRBV18 with TRBJ1-3; 7 nucleotides agree with TRBD1. Unmatched junction bases numbered 8, after V lost 3 bases and J lost 3 bases. The CDR3 extends over 16 amino acids. Germline-derived CDR1 and CDR2 are KGHSH and LQKENI. This chain's CDR3 is CASSPPTGVGGNTIYF. The CDR3 DNA is TGTGCCAGCTCACCTCCCACAGGGGTCGGTGGAAACACCATATATTTT.